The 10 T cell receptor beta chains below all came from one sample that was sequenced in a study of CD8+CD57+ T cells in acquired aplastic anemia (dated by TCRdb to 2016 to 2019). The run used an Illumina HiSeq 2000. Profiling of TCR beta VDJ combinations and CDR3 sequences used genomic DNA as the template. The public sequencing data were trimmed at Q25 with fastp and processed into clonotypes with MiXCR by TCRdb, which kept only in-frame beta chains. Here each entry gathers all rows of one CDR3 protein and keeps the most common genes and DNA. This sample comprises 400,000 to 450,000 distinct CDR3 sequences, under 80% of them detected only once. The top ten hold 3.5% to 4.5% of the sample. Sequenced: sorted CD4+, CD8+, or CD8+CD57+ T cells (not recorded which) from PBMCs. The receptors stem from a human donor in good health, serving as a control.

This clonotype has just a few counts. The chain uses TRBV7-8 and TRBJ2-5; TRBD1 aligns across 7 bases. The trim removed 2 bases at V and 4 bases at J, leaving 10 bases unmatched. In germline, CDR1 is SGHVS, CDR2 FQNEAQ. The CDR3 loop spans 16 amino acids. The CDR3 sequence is CASSLRLRDRRETQYF. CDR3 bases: TGTGCCAGCAGCTTAAGGCTCCGGGACAGAAGAGAGACCCAGTACTTC.

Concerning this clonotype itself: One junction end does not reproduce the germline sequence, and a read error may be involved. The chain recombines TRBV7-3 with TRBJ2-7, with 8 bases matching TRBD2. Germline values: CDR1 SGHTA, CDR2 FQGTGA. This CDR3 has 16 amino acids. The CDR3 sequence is CASSQGLAQLKNRQYF. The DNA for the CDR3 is TGCGCCAGCAGCCAAGGACTAGCACAGTTGAAAAACAGGCAGTACTTC.

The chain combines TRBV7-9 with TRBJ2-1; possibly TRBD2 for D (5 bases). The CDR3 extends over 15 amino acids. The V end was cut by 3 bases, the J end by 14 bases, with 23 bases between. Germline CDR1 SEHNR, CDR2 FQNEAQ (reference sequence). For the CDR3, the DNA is TGTGCCAGCAGCTTTTCCCGGCAGAAGAACACCGGGGAGTTCTTC. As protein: CASSFSRQKNTGEFF.

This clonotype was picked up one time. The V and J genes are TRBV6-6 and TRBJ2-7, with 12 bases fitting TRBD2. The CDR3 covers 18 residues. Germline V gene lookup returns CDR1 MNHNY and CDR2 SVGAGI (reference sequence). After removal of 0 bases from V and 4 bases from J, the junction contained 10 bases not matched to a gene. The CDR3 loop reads CASSYSGLAGQGTYEQYF. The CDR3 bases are TGTGCCAGCAGTTACTCTGGACTAGCGGGGCAGGGTACTTACGAGCAGTACTTC.

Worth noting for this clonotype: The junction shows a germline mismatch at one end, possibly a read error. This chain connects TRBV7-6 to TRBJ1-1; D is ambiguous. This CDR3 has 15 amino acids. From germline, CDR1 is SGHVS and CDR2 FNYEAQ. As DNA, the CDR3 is TGTGCCAGCAGCCTAGCGAGCCCTACGCTCACTGAAGCTTTCTTT. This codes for CASSLASPTLTEAFF. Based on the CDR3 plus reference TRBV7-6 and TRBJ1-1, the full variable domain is GAGVSQSPRYKVTKRGQDVALRCDPISGHVSLYWYRQALGQGPEFLTYFNYEAQQDKSGLPNDRFSAERPEGSISTLTIQRTEQRDSAMYRCASSLASPTLTEAFFGQGTRLTVV.

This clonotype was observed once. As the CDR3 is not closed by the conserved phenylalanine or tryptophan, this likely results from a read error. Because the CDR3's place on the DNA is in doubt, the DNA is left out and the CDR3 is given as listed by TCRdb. The CDR3 loop is CASSWTNLLRALL. The chain uses TRBV7-2 and TRBJ2-7. A total of 13 residues make up the CDR3, ends included. In germline, CDR1 is SGHTA, CDR2 FQGNSA.

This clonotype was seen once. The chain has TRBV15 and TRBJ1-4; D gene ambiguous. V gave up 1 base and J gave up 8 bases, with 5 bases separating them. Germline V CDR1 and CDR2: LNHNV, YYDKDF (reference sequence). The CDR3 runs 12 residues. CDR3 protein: CATSRGQEKLFF. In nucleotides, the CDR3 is TGTGCCACCAGCAGAGGCCAGGAAAAACTGTTTTTT.

The CDR3 region is CASSDSGYTDTQYF. The CDR3, as DNA: TGTGCCAGCAGTGACAGCGGTTACACAGATACGCAGTATTTT. The gene calls are TRBV25-1 and TRBJ2-3, with D maybe TRBD2 (5 bases). This CDR3 is built from 14 residues. Deletions cut 3 bases from V and 2 bases from J, with 9 bases between. CDR1 MGHDK and CDR2 SYGVNS come from the germline V gene.

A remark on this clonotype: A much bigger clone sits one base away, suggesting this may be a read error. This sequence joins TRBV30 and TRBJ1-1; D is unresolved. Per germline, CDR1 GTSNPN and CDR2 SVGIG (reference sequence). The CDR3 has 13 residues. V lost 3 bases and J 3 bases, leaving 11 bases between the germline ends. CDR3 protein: CAWSTTMYTEAFF. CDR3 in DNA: TGTGCCTGGAGCACAACCATGTACACTGAAGCTTTCTTT.

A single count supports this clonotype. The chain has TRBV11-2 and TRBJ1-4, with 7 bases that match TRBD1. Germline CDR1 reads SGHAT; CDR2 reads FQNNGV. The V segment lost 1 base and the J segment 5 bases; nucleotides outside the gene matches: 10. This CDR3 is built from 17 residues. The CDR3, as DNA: TGTGCCAGCAGCTTAGCGACCGGGACAGACTGGAATGAAAAACTGTTTTTT. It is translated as CASSLATGTDWNEKLFF.